The subject of this entry is one TCR beta chain. As originally analysed: Nucleated cell counts were estimated from reference gene primer amplification. The data were produced by immunoSEQ multiplex PCR, yet TCRdb's version contains in-frame clones alone and is incomplete. V, J and clone size derive from that table, while D and trimming were established from the DNA sequence. The table lists a few hundred thousand clones, around 87% of them singletons. The CDR3 is 13 amino acids. V lost 6 bases, J lost 6 bases, and 17 bases lay in between. Per germline, CDR1 GTSNPN and CDR2 SVGIG (reference sequence). The data derive from a study of blood T cell repertoires in COVID-19. Overall study: Researchers got acute and convalescent COVID-19 samples from the United States, Italy and Spain. In each case, the material was cDNA or gDNA derived from T cells, B-cell-depleted T cells, or PBMCs.

The sequence came from a human donor in a cohort sampled during active COVID-19. V usage is TRBV30 and J usage is TRBJ1-2; the D is unclear. Sequenced: peripheral blood. For the CDR3, the DNA is TGTGCCTGCGGAATGGGGAGTTCGAATGGCTACACCTTC. This gives the protein CACGMGSSNGYTF.